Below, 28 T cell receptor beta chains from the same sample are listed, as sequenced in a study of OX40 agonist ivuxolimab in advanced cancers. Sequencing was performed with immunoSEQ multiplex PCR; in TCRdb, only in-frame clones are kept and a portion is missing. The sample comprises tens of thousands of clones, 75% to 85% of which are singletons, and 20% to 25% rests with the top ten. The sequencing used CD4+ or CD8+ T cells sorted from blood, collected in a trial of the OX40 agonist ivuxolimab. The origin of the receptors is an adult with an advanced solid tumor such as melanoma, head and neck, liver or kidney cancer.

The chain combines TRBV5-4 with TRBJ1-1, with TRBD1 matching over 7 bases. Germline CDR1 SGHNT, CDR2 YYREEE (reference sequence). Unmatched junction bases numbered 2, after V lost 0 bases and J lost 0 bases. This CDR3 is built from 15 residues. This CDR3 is CASSLEGAMNTEAFF. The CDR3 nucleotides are TGTGCCAGCAGCTTGGAGGGGGCTATGAACACTGAAGCTTTCTTT.

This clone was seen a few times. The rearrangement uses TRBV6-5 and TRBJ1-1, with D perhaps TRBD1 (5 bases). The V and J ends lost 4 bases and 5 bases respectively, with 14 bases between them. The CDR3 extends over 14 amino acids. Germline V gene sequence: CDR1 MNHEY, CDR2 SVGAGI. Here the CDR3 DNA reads TGTGCCAGCAGTTGGCGGGGGGGTAGGACTGAAGCTTTCTTT. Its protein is CASSWRGGRTEAFF.

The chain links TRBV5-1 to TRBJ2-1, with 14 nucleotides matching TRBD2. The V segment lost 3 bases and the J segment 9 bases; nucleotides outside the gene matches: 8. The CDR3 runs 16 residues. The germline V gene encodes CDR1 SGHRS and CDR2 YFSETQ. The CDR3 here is CASSWGTSGRGIEQFF. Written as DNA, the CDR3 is TGCGCCAGCAGCTGGGGGACTAGCGGGAGAGGGATTGAGCAGTTCTTC.

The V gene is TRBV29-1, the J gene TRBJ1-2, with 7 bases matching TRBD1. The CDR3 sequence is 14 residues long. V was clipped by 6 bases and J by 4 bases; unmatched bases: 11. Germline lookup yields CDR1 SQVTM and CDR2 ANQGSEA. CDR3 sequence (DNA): TGCAGCGTGGAGACGACAGGGAAGGGCTATGGCTACACCTTC. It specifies CSVETTGKGYGYTF.

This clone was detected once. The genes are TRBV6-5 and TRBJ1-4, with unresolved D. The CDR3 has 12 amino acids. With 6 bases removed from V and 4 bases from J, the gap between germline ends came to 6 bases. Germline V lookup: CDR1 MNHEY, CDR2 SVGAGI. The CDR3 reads CASRQLNEKLFF. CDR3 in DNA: TGTGCCAGCAGACAGCTTAATGAAAAACTGTTTTTT.

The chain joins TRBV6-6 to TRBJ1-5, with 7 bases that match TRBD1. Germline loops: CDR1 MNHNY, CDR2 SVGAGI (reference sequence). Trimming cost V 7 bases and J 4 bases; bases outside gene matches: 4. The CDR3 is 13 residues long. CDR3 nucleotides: TGTGCCAGCAATACAGGGGAGAATCAGCCCCAGCATTTT. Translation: CASNTGENQPQHF.

The CDR3: CASSFPPGQGLLIGNTIYF. The CDR3 DNA sequence: TGTGCCAGCAGTTTCCCTCCCGGACAGGGACTTCTTATTGGAAACACCATATATTTT. The chain recombines TRBV28 with TRBJ1-3; 8 positions match TRBD1. This CDR3 comprises 19 residues. The trim removed 3 bases at V and 3 bases at J, leaving 16 bases unmatched. From germline, CDR1 is MDHEN and CDR2 SYDVKM.

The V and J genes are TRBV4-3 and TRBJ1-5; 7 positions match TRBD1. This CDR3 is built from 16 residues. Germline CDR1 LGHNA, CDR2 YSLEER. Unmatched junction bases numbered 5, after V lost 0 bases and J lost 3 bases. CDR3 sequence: CASSQDRTGDNQPQHF. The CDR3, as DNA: TGCGCCAGCAGCCAAGACCGGACAGGAGACAATCAGCCCCAGCATTTT.

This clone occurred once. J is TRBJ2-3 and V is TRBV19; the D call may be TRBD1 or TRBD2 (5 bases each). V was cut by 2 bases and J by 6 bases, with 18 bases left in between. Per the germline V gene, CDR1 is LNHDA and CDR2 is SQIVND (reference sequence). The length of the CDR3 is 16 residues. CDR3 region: CASSIWDGHEEDTQYF. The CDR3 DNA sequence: TGTGCCAGTAGTATATGGGACGGCCACGAGGAGGATACGCAGTATTTT. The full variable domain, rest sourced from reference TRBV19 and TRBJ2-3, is DGGITQSPKYLFRKEGQNVTLSCEQNLNHDAMYWYRQDPGQGLRLIYYSQIVNDFQKGDIAEGYSVSREKKESFPLTVTSAQKNPTAFYLCASSIWDGHEEDTQYFGPGTRLTVL.

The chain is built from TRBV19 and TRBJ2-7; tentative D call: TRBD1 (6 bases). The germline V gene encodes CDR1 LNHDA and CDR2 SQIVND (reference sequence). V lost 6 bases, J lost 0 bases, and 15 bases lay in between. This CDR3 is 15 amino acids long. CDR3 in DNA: TGTGCCAGTAGCCCGAGGGGGTGGGGCTCCTACGAGCAGTACTTC. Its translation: CASSPRGWGSYEQYF. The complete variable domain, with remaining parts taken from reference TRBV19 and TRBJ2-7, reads DGGITQSPKYLFRKEGQNVTLSCEQNLNHDAMYWYRQDPGQGLRLIYYSQIVNDFQKGDIAEGYSVSREKKESFPLTVTSAQKNPTAFYLCASSPRGWGSYEQYFGPGTRLTVT.

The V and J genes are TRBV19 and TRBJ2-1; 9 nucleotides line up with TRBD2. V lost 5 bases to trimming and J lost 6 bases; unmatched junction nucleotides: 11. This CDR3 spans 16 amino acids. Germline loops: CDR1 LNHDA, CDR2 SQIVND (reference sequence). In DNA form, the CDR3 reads TGTGCCAGTAGTCTTAGCGGGGGTACGCAGGTCAATGAGCAGTTCTTC. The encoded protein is CASSLSGGTQVNEQFF.

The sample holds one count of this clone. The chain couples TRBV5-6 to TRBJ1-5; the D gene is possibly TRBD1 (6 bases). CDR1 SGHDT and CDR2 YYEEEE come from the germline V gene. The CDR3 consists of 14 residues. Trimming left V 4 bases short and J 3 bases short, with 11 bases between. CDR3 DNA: TGTGCCAGCAGCAGGAACAGGGTCAATCAGCCCCAGCATTTT. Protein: CASSRNRVNQPQHF.

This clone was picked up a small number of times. The CDR3 DNA follows: TGTGCCTGGAGTTCCCCGGACAGTTATGAAGCTTTCTTT. This sequence encodes CAWSSPDSYEAFF. This chain connects TRBV30 to TRBJ1-1; a weak D match, TRBD1 (6 bases). V lost 2 bases and J 7 bases, leaving 14 bases between the germline ends. Looked up from germline, CDR1 is GTSNPN and CDR2 is SVGIG (reference sequence). This CDR3 contains 13 residues.

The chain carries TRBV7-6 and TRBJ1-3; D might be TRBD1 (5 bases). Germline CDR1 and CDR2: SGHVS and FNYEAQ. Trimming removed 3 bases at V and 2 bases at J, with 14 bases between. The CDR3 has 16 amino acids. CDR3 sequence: CASSFRGSGPGNTIYF. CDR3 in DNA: TGTGCCAGCAGCTTCCGTGGATCGGGGCCTGGAAACACCATATATTTT.

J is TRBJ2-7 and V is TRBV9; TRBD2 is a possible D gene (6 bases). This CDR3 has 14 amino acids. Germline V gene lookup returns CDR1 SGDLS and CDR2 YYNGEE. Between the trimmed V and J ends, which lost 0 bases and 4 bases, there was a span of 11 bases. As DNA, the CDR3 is TGTGCCAGCAGCGTAGCTCCTAGCGTGTACGAGCAGTACTTC. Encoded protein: CASSVAPSVYEQYF.

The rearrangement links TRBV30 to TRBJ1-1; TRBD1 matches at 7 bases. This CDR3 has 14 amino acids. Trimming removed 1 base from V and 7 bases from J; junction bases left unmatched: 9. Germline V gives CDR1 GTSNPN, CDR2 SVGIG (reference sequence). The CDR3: CAWSERTGEIEAFF. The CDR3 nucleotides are TGTGCCTGGAGTGAACGTACAGGGGAGATTGAAGCTTTCTTT.

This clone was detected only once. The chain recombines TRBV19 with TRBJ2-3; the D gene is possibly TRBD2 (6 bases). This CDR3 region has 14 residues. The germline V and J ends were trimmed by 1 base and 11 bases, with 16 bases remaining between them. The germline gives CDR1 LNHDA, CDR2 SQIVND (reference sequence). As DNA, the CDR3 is TGTGCCAGTAGTATAGGATTGGACGGGGGAAAGCAGTATTTT. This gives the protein CASSIGLDGGKQYF.

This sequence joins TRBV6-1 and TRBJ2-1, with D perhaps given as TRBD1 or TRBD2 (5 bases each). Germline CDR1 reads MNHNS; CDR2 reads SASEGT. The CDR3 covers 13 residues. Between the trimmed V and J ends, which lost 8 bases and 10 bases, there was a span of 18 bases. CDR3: CASAHPGRDEQFF. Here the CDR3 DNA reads TGTGCCAGCGCCCACCCAGGGAGAGACGAGCAGTTCTTC.

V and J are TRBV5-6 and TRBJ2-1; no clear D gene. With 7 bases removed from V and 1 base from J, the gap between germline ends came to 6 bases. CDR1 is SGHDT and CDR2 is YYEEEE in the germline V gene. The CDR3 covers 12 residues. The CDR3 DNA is TGTGCCAGCCTCGGGTCCTACAATGAGCAGTTCTTC. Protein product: CASLGSYNEQFF.

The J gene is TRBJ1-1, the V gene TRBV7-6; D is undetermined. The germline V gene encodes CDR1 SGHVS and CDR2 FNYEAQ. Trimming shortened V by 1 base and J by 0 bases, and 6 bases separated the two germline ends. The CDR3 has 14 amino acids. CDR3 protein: CASSLGSVNTEAFF. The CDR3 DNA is TGTGCCAGCAGCTTAGGCTCAGTGAACACTGAAGCTTTCTTT.

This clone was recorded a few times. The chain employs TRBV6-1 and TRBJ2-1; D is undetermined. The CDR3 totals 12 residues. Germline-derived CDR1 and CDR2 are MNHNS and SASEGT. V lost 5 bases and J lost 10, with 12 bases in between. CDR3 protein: CASSYSAWEQFF. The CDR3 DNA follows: TGTGCCAGCAGTTATTCCGCCTGGGAGCAGTTCTTC.

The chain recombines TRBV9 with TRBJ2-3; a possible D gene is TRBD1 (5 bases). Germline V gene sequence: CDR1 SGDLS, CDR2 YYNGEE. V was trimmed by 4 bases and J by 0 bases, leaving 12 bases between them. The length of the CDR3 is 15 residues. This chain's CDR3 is CASSSTTASTDTQYF. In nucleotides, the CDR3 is TGTGCCAGCAGCTCGACGACAGCTAGCACAGATACGCAGTATTTT.

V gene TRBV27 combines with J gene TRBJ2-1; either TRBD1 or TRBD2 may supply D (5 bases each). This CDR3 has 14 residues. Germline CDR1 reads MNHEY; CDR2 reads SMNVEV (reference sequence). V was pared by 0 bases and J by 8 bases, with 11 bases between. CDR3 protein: CASSLSPLGDEQFF. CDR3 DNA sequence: TGTGCCAGCAGTTTATCTCCGCTGGGGGATGAGCAGTTCTTC.

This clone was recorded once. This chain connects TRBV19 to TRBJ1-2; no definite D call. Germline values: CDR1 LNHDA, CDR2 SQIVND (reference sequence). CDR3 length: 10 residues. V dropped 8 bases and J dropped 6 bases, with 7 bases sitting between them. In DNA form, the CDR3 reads TGTGCCAGTCTCGGGAATGGCTACACCTTC. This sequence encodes CASLGNGYTF.

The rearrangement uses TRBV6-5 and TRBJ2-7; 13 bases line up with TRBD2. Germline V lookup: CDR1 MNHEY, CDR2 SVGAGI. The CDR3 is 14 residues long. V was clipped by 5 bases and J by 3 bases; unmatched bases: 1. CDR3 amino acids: CASSGTSGDYEQYF. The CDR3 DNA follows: TGTGCCAGCAGTGGGACTAGCGGGGACTACGAGCAGTACTTC.

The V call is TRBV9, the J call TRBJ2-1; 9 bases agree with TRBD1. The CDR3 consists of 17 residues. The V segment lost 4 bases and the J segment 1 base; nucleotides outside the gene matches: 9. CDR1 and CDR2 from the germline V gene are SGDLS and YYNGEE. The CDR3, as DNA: TGTGCCAGCAGCCCCTTCTACGGGACAGGGTCCTACAATGAGCAGTTCTTC. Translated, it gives CASSPFYGTGSYNEQFF.

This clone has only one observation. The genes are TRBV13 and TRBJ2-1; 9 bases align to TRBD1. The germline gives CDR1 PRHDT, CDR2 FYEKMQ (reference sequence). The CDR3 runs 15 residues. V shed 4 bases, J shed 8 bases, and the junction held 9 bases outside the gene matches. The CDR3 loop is CASSSWTGAADEQFF. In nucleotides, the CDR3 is TGTGCCAGCAGCTCATGGACAGGGGCCGCCGATGAGCAGTTCTTC.

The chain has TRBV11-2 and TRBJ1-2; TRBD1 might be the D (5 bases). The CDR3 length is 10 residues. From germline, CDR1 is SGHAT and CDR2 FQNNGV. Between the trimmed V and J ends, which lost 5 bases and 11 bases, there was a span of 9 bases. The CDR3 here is CASSLGPYTF. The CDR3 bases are TGTGCCAGCAGCCTGGGGCCTTACACCTTC.